One and the same sample provided the 2 T cell receptor beta chains below, sequenced in a study of identical twins (dated by TCRdb to 2016 to 2018). The method was 5' RACE. Sequencer: Illumina HiSeq 2000. Clones were called with MiXCR by TCRdb after fastp trimmed the public reads at Q25, and only in-frame beta chains were retained. When rows share a CDR3 protein, they turn into one entry using the most common DNA and genes. The sample profile shows more than 650,000 distinct CDR3 sequences; 6.1% of them were found once. The top ten clones comprise roughly 1.8% of the sample. Sequenced sample: naive T cells sorted from blood. Read against the paper, the sample's cell subset or site label means: cells isolated with a human naive T-cell isolation kit. The receptors were sampled from a young man in good health.

The chain combines TRBV6-5 with TRBJ1-1, with D hard to call. Germline CDR1 reads MNHEY; CDR2 reads SVGAGI. With 5 bases removed from V and 8 bases from J, the gap between germline ends came to 12 bases. The CDR3 has 12 residues. CDR3 in amino acids: CASSQTPGEAFF. CDR3 nucleotides: TGTGCCAGCAGTCAAACTCCGGGGGAAGCTTTCTTT.

This clonotype was found once. A read error may be the cause here, since a much bigger clone is one base away. The chain uses TRBV29-1 and TRBJ1-5, with a possible D match to TRBD1 (5 bases). The CDR3 runs 13 residues. Germline V gene lookup returns CDR1 SQVTM and CDR2 ANQGSEA. The CDR3 sequence: CSVTGIGDQPQPF. CDR3 nucleotide sequence: TGCAGCGTTACGGGGATAGGGGATCAGCCCCAGCCTTTT.